This T cell receptor beta chain originates from a study of neoadjuvant anti-PD-1 for oral cavity cancer. CDR1 and CDR2 (germline): SNHLY, FYNNEI. This CDR3 region has 14 residues. V was clipped by 6 bases and J by 0 bases, with 11 bases between them. Blood libraries mostly used approximately 0.5 ug genomic DNA, six replicates each. Sequencing used immunoSEQ multiplex PCR; TCRdb keeps in-frame clones, though not all of them. Here the sample spans tens of thousands of clones, around 83% being singletons. This TCR was sampled from a person aged 35-80 years with oral cavity squamous cell carcinoma. Sequencing used PBMCs, obtained before nivolumab (anti-PD-1) treatment. The V and J genes are TRBV2 and TRBJ1-1; D is perhaps TRBD1 (6 bases). DNA for the CDR3: TGTGCCAGCAGGCTCCGGGGGCTGAACACTGAAGCTTTCTTT. This encodes CASRLRGLNTEAFF.